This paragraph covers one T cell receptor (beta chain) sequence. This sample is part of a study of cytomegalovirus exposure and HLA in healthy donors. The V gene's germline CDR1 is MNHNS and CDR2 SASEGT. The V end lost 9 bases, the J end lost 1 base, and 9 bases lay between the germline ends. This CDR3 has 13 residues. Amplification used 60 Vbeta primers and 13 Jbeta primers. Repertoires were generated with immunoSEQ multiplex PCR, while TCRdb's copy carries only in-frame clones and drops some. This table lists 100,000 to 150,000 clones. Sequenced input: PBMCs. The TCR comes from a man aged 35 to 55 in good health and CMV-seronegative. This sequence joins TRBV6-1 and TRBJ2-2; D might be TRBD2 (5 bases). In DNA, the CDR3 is TGTGCCAGAGGGAGCGGGAACACCGGGGAGCTGTTTTTT. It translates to CARGSGNTGELFF.